These 7 T cell receptor beta chains came from one sample sequenced in a study of identical twins. TCRdb itself ran the 5' RACE reads through MiXCR, one entry per CDR3 protein. The table includes 700,000 or so distinct CDR3 sequences, 8.6% detected once. In addition, the sample was reused for a study of yellow fever vaccine responses in identical twins.

Specimen: PBMCs. Source of these receptors: a woman under 30 in good health.

This clonotype has just a few counts. V gene TRBV9 combines with J gene TRBJ2-3; possibly TRBD1 or TRBD2 for D (5 bases each). CDR3 length equals 15 residues. Germline V gene lookup returns CDR1 SGDLS and CDR2 YYNGEE. Deletions cut 0 bases from V and 10 bases from J, with 18 bases between. As DNA, the CDR3 is TGTGCCAGCAGCGTAGAGGGGCGGGCCCCCGTTGCGCAGTATTTT. Its translation: CASSVEGRAPVAQYF.

The gene calls are TRBV29-1 and TRBJ2-7; D gene unclear. Trimming left V 4 bases short and J 5 bases short, with 12 bases between. Germline CDR1 is SQVTM and CDR2 is ANQGSEA. The CDR3 consists of 12 residues. The CDR3 loop reads CSVVKNVHEQYF. DNA of the CDR3: TGCAGCGTTGTTAAGAACGTCCACGAGCAGTACTTC.

V usage is TRBV6-1 and J usage is TRBJ2-7; D ambiguous. There are 13 residues in the CDR3. Germline V gene sequence: CDR1 MNHNS, CDR2 SASEGT. The V gene lost 2 bases and the J gene lost 1 base, with 6 bases spanning the gap. CDR3 sequence: CASSELDSYEQYF. In nucleotides, the CDR3 is TGTGCCAGCAGTGAACTAGATTCCTACGAGCAGTACTTC.

J is TRBJ2-7 and V is TRBV6-2 or TRBV6-3; the match to TRBD1 covers 7 bases. This CDR3 is built from 13 residues. Per the germline V gene, CDR1 is MNHEY and CDR2 is SVGEGT. The V segment lost 6 bases and the J segment 3 bases; nucleotides outside the gene matches: 5. The CDR3 DNA follows: TGTGCCAGCAGGCGACAGGGCGACTACGAGCAGTACTTC. It yields the protein CASRRQGDYEQYF.

This rearrangement joins TRBV11-3 to TRBJ2-3, with 8 bases that match TRBD2. The CDR3 extends over 15 amino acids. J gave up 1 base and V 6 bases, and 6 bases lay outside the gene matches. CDR1 is SGHNT, CDR2 YENEEA, per germline. CDR3 loop: CASSPDSGGTDTQYF. CDR3 in DNA: TGTGCCAGCAGTCCCGATAGCGGGGGCACAGATACGCAGTATTTT. The whole variable domain, remainder taken from reference TRBV11-3 and TRBJ2-3, is EAGVVQSPRYKIIEKKQPVAFWCNPISGHNTLYWYLQNLGQGPELLIRYENEEAVDDSQLPKDRFSAERLKGVDSTLKIQPAELGDSAVYLCASSPDSGGTDTQYFGPGTRLTVL.

This clonotype was counted between two and nine times. The chain couples TRBV4-2 to TRBJ2-3; D is unresolved. The length of the CDR3 is 14 residues. Between the trimmed V and J ends, which lost 6 bases and 1 base, there was a span of 11 bases. The germline CDR1 and CDR2 sequences are LGHNA and YNFKEQ. The CDR3 sequence is CASSSVPRTDTQYF. CDR3 DNA: TGTGCCAGCAGTTCAGTTCCGCGCACAGATACGCAGTATTTT.

The sample holds many counts of this clonotype. Sequence at one end of the junction differs from germline and may be a read error. The chain carries TRBV7-9 and TRBJ1-1; D remains ambiguous. This CDR3 contains 13 residues. Germline assignment: CDR1 SEHNR and CDR2 FQNEAQ (reference sequence). The CDR3 DNA sequence: TGTGCCAGCAGTTTAGATGAGAACACTGAAGCTTTCTTT. It specifies CASSLDENTEAFF.